This T cell receptor beta chain was sequenced for a study of naive and memory T cell subsets. Whole-study findings and limits: Especially in CD8 cells, naive repertoires contained a few larger clonotypes, possibly CD45RA-re-expressing memory cells. Naive and memory repertoire findings lacked a ground truth for validation.

Notes on this clonotype: As yet, its antigen is unknown.

The V gene lost 0 bases and the J gene lost 7 bases, with 9 bases spanning the gap. The germline CDR1 and CDR2 sequences are LGHDT and YNNKEL (reference sequence). The CDR3 covers 13 residues. An equimolar mix of two oligonucleotides served as the beta constant-region primer for TRBC1 and TRBC2. Four rounds of PCR amplified the ligated cDNA using nested alpha and beta constant-region primers plus SP2. The cDNA 3' end received a ligated single-stranded oligonucleotide carrying the SP2 primer and a 12-nucleotide UMI. MiXCR, applied by TCRdb to the UMI-ligation and nested PCR reads, yields one record per CDR3 protein. The sample consists of around 83,000 distinct CDR3 sequences, 11% of them appearing once.

The material sequenced was naive CD4+ T cells from blood. This clonotype was sampled from a human donor in good health. V is TRBV3-1 and J is TRBJ1-1; D ambiguous. This CDR3 is CASSQDSRVEAFF. CDR3 nucleotides: TGTGCCAGCAGCCAAGATTCCCGAGTTGAAGCTTTCTTT.